One sample yielded the 14 T cell receptor beta chains listed below, sequenced in a study of Graves' ophthalmopathy and Graves' hyperthyroidism. RNA transcripts served as template for amplifying TCR beta CDR3 sequences. HTBI-primed first-round RT-PCR preceded second-round multiplex PCR. Using its own MiXCR run on the multiplex PCR reads, TCRdb lists one record per CDR3 protein. The sample includes hundreds of thousands of distinct CDR3 sequences, 35% to 50% of them seen just once. What was sequenced was peripheral blood. The receptors here all came from an adult man with Graves' ophthalmopathy.

V and J are TRBV2 and TRBJ2-2, with D hard to call. This CDR3 has 14 amino acids. Trimming cost V 4 bases and J 4 bases, with 10 bases left between them. CDR1 is SNHLY, CDR2 FYNNEI, per germline. The CDR3 DNA reads as TGTGCCAGCAGTGGACTCCTTGTCACCGGGGAGCTGTTTTTT. Protein product: CASSGLLVTGELFF.

This chain links TRBV14 with TRBJ2-3; D may match TRBD1 or TRBD2 (5 bases each). Germline V gene sequence: CDR1 SGHDN, CDR2 FVKESK. The CDR3 loop spans 16 amino acids. V was pared by 0 bases and J by 1 base, with 11 bases between. CDR3 DNA sequence: TGTGCCAGCAGCCAAGAAGACGGGACGGGCACAGATACGCAGTATTTT. Encoded protein: CASSQEDGTGTDTQYF.

As for this clonotype: The CDR3 end shows no conserved phenylalanine or tryptophan, and so a read error is likely. This CDR3 is CSARGRIRANYGYTL. CDR3 coding DNA: TGCAGTGCTAGAGGCAGAATTCGAGCTAACTATGGCTACACCCTC. This chain uses TRBV20-1 with TRBJ1-2; D uncertain. The CDR3 consists of 15 residues. V gave up 1 base and J gave up 0 bases, with 12 bases separating them. CDR1 DFQATT and CDR2 SNEGSKA come from the germline V gene (reference sequence).

The chain carries TRBV25-1 and TRBJ2-7; TRBD2 is a possible D gene (7 bases). The CDR3 is 15 amino acids. From germline, CDR1 is MGHDK and CDR2 SYGVNS. V was trimmed by 5 bases and J by 2 bases, leaving 16 bases between them. Here the CDR3 reads CASSSPLRGPYEQYF. CDR3 DNA: TGTGCCAGCAGTTCCCCCCTGCGGGGGCCCTACGAGCAGTACTTC.

This clonotype was counted ten times or more. J is TRBJ1-5 and V is TRBV15; possibly TRBD1 for D (6 bases). CDR3 length: 15 amino acids. Germline V gene lookup returns CDR1 LNHNV and CDR2 YYDKDF (reference sequence). Trimming left V 3 bases short and J 5 bases short, with 14 bases between. The CDR3 region has the DNA TGTGCCACCAGCAGGGCCCGGGACACTTATCAGCCCCAGCATTTT. Translated: CATSRARDTYQPQHF.

As concerns this clonotype: A read error may explain this, as a much larger clone is one base away. The rearrangement uses TRBV24-1 and TRBJ2-2, with a possible D match to TRBD2 (6 bases). Trimming removed 3 bases from V and 3 bases from J, with 13 bases in between. This CDR3 is 16 amino acids long. Germline values: CDR1 KGHDR, CDR2 SFDVKD. CDR3 in amino acids: CATSDARRGYTGELFF. The CDR3 region has the DNA TGTGCCACCAGTGATGCGAGGAGGGGTTACACCGGGGAGCTGTTTTTT.

This clonotype has only a few counts. Compared with germline, one end of the junction differs, possibly owing to a read error. The chain joins TRBV20-1 to TRBJ2-7, with TRBD2 matching over 8 bases. The CDR3 spans 16 residues. Germline CDR1 DFQATT, CDR2 SNEGSKA (reference sequence). The CDR3 DNA reads TGCAGTGCTAGAGATCCCAAGACTAGCGACGCCTACGAGCAGTATTTC. Translated: CSARDPKTSDAYEQYF.

The rearrangement uses TRBV7-9 and TRBJ2-7, with D possibly being TRBD2 (6 bases). V shed 6 bases and J shed 2 bases, with 17 bases lying between them. The CDR3 consists of 15 residues. Germline CDR1 SEHNR, CDR2 FQNEAQ (reference sequence). CDR3 bases: TGTGCCAGCAGTCGCCCTAGCGCGTACCCCTACGAGCAGTACTTC. Translating gives CASSRPSAYPYEQYF.

This clonotype was observed at least ten times. This chain joins TRBV29-1 and TRBJ1-2; D is unresolved. The V gene's germline CDR1 is SQVTM and CDR2 ANQGSEA. Between the trimmed V and J ends, which lost 2 bases and 6 bases, there was a span of 10 bases. The CDR3 totals 12 residues. The CDR3 DNA follows: TGCAGCGTTGAATACGAGAAGGATGGCTACACCTTC. Encoded protein: CSVEYEKDGYTF.

This clonotype was detected a few times. The chain has TRBV9 and TRBJ1-5; no firm D call. Germline values: CDR1 SGDLS, CDR2 YYNGEE. Trimming removed 5 bases from V and 5 bases from J, with 11 bases in between. The CDR3 covers 13 residues. The DNA of the CDR3 is TGTGCCAGCAGTATAGGGTGGGATCAGCCCCAGCATTTT. It codes for CASSIGWDQPQHF.

In this sample, this clonotype turned up a few times. This CDR3 reads CASSHTSGVLGANVLTF. CDR3 in DNA: TGTGCCAGCAGCCATACTTCCGGGGTTCTGGGGGCCAACGTCCTGACTTTC. The chain is built from TRBV14 and TRBJ2-6; D is possibly TRBD2 (5 bases). Per germline, CDR1 SGHDN and CDR2 FVKESK. Trimming took 3 bases from V and 4 from J, leaving 16 bases between them. The CDR3 length is 17 residues.

This clonotype was seen many times. The genes are TRBV24-1 and TRBJ2-7; D not certain. This CDR3 comprises 8 residues. CDR1 and CDR2 from the germline V gene are KGHDR and SFDVKD. V was pared by 4 bases and J by 9 bases, with 0 bases between. This chain's CDR3 is CATSEQYF. The CDR3 nucleotides are TGTGCCACCAGTGAGCAGTACTTC.

V usage is TRBV2 and J usage is TRBJ2-7; 7 bases map to TRBD1. Germline lookup yields CDR1 SNHLY and CDR2 FYNNEI. Trimming cost V 3 bases and J 5 bases; bases outside gene matches: 10. The CDR3 totals 15 residues. CDR3 in DNA: TGTGCCAGCAGTGATCCGGGACAGAGAATCGACGAGCAGTACTTC. It specifies CASSDPGQRIDEQYF.

J is TRBJ1-1 and V is TRBV6-1; D is undetermined. Trimming took off 6 bases at V and 3 bases at J, with 8 bases between the two ends. The CDR3 is made up of 12 amino acids. Germline values: CDR1 MNHNS, CDR2 SASEGT. The DNA of the CDR3 is TGTGCCAGCAGAACAGTGGACACTGAAGCTTTCTTT. It translates to CASRTVDTEAFF.